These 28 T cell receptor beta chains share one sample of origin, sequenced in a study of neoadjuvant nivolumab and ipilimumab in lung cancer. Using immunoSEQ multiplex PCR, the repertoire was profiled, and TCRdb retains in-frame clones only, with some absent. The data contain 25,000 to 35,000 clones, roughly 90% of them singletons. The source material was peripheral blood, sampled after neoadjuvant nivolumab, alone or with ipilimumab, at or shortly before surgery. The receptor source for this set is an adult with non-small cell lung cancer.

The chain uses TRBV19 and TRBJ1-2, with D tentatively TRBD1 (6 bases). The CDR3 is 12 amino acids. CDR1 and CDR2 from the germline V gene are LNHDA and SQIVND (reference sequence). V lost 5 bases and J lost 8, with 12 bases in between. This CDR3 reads CASSPRDMGYTF. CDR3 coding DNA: TGTGCCAGTAGTCCCCGGGACATGGGCTACACCTTC.

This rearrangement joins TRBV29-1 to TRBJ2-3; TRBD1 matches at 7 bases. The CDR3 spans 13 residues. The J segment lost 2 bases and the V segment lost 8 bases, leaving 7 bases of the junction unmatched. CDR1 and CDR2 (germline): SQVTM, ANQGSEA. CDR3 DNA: TGCAGCTTCCGGACAGGCTCCACAGATACGCAGTATTTT. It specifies CSFRTGSTDTQYF.

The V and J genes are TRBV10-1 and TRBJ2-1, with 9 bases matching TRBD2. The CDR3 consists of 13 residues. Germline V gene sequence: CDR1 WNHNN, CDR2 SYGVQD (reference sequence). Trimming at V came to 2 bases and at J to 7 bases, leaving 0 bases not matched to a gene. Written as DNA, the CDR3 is TGCGCCAGCAGTGAGAGCGGGAGGAATGAGCAGTTCTTC. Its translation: CASSESGRNEQFF.

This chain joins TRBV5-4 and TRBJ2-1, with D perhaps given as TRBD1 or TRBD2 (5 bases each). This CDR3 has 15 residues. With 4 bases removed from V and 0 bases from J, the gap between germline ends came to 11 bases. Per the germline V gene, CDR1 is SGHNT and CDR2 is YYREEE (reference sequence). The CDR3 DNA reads TGTGCCAGCAGCAGGGACGGATCCTCCTACAATGAGCAGTTCTTC. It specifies CASSRDGSSYNEQFF.

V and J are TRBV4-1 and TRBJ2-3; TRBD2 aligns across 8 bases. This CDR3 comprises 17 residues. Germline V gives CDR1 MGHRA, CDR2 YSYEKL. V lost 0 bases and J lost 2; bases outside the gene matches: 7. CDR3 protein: CASSQDRGGGYTDTQYF. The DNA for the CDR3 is TGCGCCAGCAGCCAAGATCGGGGGGGAGGGTACACAGATACGCAGTATTTT.

CDR3 nucleotide sequence: TGTGCCAGCAACGCGGGGGCAAATGAGCAGTTCTTC. Protein product: CASNAGANEQFF. The V call is TRBV2, the J call TRBJ2-1; D possibly corresponds to TRBD2 (7 bases). V lost 7 bases and J 7 bases, leaving 11 bases between the germline ends. Germline CDR1 and CDR2: SNHLY and FYNNEI. The CDR3 is 12 amino acids.

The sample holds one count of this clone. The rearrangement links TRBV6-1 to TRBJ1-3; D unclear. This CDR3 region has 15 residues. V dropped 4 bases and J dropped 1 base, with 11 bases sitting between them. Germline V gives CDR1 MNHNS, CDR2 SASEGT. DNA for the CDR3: TGTGCCAGCAGTGTTGCTAGGATATCTGGAAACACCATATATTTT. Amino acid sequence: CASSVARISGNTIYF.

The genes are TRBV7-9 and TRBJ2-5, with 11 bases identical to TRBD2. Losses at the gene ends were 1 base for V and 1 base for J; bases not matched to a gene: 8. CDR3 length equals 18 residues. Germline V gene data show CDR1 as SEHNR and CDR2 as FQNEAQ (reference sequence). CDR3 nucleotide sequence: TGTGCCAGCAGCTTAGGGACGACTAGCGGGACTATCCAAGAGACCCAGTACTTC. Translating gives CASSLGTTSGTIQETQYF.

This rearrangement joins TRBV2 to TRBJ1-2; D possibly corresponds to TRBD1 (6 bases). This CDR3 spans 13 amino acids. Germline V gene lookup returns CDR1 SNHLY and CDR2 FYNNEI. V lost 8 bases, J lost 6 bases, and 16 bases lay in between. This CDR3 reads CASSRGLPDGYTF. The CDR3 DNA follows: TGTGCCAGCTCCCGGGGGCTGCCGGATGGCTACACCTTC.

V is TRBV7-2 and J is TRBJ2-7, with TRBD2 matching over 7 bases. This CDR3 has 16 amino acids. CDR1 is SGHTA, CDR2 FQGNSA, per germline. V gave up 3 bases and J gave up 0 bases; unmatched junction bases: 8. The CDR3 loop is CASSFSSGGSSYEQYF. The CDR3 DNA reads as TGTGCCAGCAGCTTTTCTAGCGGAGGGAGCTCCTACGAGCAGTACTTC. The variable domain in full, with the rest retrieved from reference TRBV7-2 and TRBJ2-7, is GAGVSQSPSNKVTEKGKDVELRCDPISGHTALYWYRQSLGQGLEFLIYFQGNSAPDKSGLPSDRFSAERTGGSVSTLTIQRTQQEDSAVYLCASSFSSGGSSYEQYFGPGTRLTVT.

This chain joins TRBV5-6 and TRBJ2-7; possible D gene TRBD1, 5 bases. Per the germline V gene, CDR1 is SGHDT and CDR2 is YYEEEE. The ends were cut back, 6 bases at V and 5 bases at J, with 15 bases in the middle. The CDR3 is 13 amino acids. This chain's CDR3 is CASISSGFNEQYF. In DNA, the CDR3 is TGTGCCAGCATCTCTTCAGGGTTTAACGAGCAGTACTTC.

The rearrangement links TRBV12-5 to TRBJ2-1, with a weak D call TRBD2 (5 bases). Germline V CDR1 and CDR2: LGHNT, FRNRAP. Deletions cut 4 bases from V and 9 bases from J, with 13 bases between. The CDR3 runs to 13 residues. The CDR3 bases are TGTGCTAGTGGTTACTACGGAAGCGGTGAGCAGTTCTTC. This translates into CASGYYGSGEQFF.

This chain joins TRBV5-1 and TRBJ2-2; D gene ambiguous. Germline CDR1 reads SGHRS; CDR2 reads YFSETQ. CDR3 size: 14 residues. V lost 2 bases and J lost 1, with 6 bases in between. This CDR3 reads CASSLRQNTGELFF. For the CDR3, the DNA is TGCGCCAGCAGCTTACGACAGAACACCGGGGAGCTGTTTTTT.

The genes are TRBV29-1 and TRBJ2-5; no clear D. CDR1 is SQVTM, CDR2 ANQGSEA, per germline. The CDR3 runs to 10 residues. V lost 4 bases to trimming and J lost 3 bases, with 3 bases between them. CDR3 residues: CSVAKETQYF. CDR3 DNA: TGCAGCGTTGCCAAAGAGACCCAGTACTTC.

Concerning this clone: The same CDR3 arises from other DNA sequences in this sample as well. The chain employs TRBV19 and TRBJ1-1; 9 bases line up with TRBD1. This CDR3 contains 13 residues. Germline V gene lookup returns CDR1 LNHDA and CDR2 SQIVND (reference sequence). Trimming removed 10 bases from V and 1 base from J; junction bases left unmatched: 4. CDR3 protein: CATQQGANTEAFF. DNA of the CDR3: TGTGCCACCCAACAGGGGGCGAACACTGAAGCTTTCTTT. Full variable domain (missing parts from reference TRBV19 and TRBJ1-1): DGGITQSPKYLFRKEGQNVTLSCEQNLNHDAMYWYRQDPGQGLRLIYYSQIVNDFQKGDIAEGYSVSREKKESFPLTVTSAQKNPTAFYLCATQQGANTEAFFGQGTRLTVV.

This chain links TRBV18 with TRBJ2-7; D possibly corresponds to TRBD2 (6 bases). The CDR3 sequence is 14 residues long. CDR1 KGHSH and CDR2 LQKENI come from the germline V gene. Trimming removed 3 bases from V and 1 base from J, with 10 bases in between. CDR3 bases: TGTGCCAGCTCACCCGGCGGGACGTCCTACGAGCAGTACTTC. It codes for CASSPGGTSYEQYF.

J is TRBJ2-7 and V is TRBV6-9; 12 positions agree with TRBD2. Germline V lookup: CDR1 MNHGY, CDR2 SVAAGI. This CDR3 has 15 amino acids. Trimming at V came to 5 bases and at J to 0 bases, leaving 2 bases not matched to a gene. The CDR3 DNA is TGTGCCAGCAGTCCTAGCGGGAGGGCCTCCTACGAGCAGTACTTC. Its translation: CASSPSGRASYEQYF.

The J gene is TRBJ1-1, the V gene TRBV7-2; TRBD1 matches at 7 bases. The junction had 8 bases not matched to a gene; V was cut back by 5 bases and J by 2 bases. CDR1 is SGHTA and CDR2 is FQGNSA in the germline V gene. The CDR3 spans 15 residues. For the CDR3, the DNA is TGTGCCAGCAGCCCCACTGGGACAGTCAACACTGAAGCTTTCTTT. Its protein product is CASSPTGTVNTEAFF.

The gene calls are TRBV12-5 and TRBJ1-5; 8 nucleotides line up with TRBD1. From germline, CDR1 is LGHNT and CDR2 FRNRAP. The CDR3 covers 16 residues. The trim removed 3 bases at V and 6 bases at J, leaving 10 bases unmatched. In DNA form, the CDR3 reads TGTGCTAGTGGTTTAACCGGGACAGGTGTTTTTCAGCCCCAGCATTTT. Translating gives CASGLTGTGVFQPQHF.

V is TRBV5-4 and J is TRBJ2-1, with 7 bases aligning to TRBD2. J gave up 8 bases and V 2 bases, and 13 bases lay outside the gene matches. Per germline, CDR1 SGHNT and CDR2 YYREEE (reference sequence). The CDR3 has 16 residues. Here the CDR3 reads CASSFPSGGSEDEQFF. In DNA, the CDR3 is TGTGCCAGCAGCTTCCCCTCTGGCGGGAGCGAGGATGAGCAGTTCTTC.

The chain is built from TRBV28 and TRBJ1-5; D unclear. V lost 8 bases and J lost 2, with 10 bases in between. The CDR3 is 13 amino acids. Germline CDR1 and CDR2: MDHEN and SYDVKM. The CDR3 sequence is CASHLGGNQPQHF. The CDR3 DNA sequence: TGTGCCAGCCATTTGGGTGGCAATCAGCCCCAGCATTTT.

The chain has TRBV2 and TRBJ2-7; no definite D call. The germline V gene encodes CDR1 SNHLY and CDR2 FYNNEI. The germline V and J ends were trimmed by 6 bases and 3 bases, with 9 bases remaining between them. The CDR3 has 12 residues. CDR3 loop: CASRTGYYEQYF. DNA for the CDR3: TGTGCCAGCAGGACTGGATACTACGAGCAGTACTTC.

The CDR3 loop reads CASSFQRGTYNEQFF. The CDR3 nucleotides are TGCGCCAGCAGCTTTCAGCGGGGTACCTACAATGAGCAGTTCTTC. The chain is built from TRBV5-1 and TRBJ2-1, with 7 bases that match TRBD2. V dropped 2 bases and J dropped 2; count of bases not matched to a gene: 4. The CDR3 length is 15 residues. Per germline, CDR1 SGHRS and CDR2 YFSETQ.

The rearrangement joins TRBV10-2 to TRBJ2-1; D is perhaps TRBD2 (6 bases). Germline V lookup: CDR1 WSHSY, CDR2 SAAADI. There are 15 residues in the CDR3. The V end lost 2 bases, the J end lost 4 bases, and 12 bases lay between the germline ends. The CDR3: CASSEVEDYYNEQFF. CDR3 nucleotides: TGCGCCAGCAGTGAGGTCGAGGACTATTACAATGAGCAGTTCTTC.

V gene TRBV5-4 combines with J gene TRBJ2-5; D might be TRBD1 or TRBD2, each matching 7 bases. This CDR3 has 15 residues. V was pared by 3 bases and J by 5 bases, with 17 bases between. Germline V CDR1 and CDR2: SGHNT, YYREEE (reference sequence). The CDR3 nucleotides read TGTGCCAGCAGCTCTTCGTTCCAGGGGGGGGAGACCCAGTACTTC. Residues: CASSSSFQGGETQYF.

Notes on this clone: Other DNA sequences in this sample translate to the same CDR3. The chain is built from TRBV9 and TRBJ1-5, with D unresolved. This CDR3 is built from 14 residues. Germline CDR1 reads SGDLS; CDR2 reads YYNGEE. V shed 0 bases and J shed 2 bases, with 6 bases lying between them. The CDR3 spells CASSVGGGNQPQHF. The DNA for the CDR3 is TGTGCCAGCAGCGTAGGTGGCGGCAATCAGCCCCAGCATTTT. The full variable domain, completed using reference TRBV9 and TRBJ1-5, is DSGVTQTPKHLITATGQRVTLRCSPRSGDLSVYWYQQSLDQGLQFLIQYYNGEERAKGNILERFSAQQFPDLHSELNLSSLELGDSALYFCASSVGGGNQPQHFGDGTRLSIL.

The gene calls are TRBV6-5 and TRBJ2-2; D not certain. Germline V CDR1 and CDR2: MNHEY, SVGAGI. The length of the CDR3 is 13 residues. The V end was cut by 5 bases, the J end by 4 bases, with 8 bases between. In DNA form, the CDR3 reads TGTGCCAGCAGTAGGGATTTCACCGGGGAGCTGTTTTTT. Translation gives CASSRDFTGELFF.

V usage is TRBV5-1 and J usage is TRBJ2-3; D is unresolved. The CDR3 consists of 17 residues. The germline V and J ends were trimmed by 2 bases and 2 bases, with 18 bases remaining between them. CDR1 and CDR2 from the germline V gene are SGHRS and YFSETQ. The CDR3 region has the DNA TGCGCCAGCAGCTTCCGGGCGGCGGAGCCGTCCACAGATACGCAGTATTTT. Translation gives CASSFRAAEPSTDTQYF.